This TCR beta chain is from a study of shared clonotypes between healthy human individuals. Across the study: The study used three CD4 naive, three CD4 memory, two CD8 naive and one CD8 memory plate per donor. Study findings and constraints: In general, naive subsets displayed greater estimated richness than memory subsets did.

Sorted-subset replicate PCR reactions were performed with about 200 ng DNA, corresponding to tens of thousands of T cell genomes. Original data processing: Sequence data from immunoSEQ were junction-only and lacked quality scores; consequently, filtering differed. TCRdb's table, derived via immunoSEQ multiplex PCR, lists solely in-frame clones and lacks some. The V and J calls and the clone size are those of that table, but D and trimming were determined from the DNA. The data show approximately 740,000 clones, around 93% seen once. Only CD45RO-negative cells positively selected for CCR7 counted as naive CD8 cells, so terminally differentiated effector memory CD45RA+ cells were excluded. As regards this clone: Antigen: not known.

The specimen was naive CD8+ T cells sorted from blood. The source of this sequence is a man aged 30 to 39 in good health.

This CDR3 is CASSDRGGPNQPQHF. The CDR3 coding sequence is TGTGCCAGCAGCGACAGGGGAGGGCCCAATCAGCCCCAGCATTTT. The rearrangement joins TRBV6-1 to TRBJ1-5, with 8 bases identical to TRBD1. The CDR3 loop spans 15 amino acids. The J segment lost 3 bases and the V segment lost 6 bases, leaving 7 bases of the junction unmatched. CDR1 MNHNS and CDR2 SASEGT come from the germline V gene.